This TCR beta chain was recorded in a study of early T cells in non-severe SARS-CoV-2 infection. Across the study: It was bulk RNA from unsorted whole blood that was sequenced, and the chains were unpaired.

Study-level findings and limits: Missing private and CD4 specificities, VDJdb matching favored anti-spike CD8 responses.

This clonotype was recorded at least ten times. Its specificity is unknown. Attached unique molecular identifiers marked individual cDNA molecules. TCRdb redid the calling of the 5' RACE reads with MiXCR, one entry per CDR3 protein. The data show roughly 53,000 distinct CDR3 sequences, more than 9% seen once. This CDR3 comprises 12 residues. Trimming left V 6 bases short and J 2 bases short, with 6 bases between. The germline gives CDR1 WNHNN, CDR2 SYGVQD (reference sequence). Sequenced material: whole blood. The V gene is TRBV10-1, the J gene TRBJ2-3; D possibly corresponds to TRBD2 (5 bases). The TCR originated in an adult who was a healthcare worker with PCR-confirmed SARS-CoV-2 infection or an uninfected control (not recorded which). The CDR3 DNA reads as TGCGCCAGCAGCGGGGTCACAGATACGCAGTATTTT. Encoded protein: CASSGVTDTQYF.